A selection of T cell receptor beta chains follows, all from one sample in a study of T-cell reconstitution after alpha-beta-depleted transplantation in children. TCRdb recomputed calls from the PCR reads with MiXCR, one row per CDR3 protein. The sample contains about 360,000 distinct CDR3 sequences, about an eighth of which appear only once. The sequencing used PBMCs, collected from the stem cell graft. Every receptor here comes from a human donor who donated a stem cell graft to a child with Fanconi anemia. CDR3s include the opening cysteine and the closing phenylalanine or tryptophan. The D gene is left open where the match is weak. The listing skips clone size in some rows; elsewhere it reads once, few, many or a size class.

TRBD2	TRBV11-2	.	TRBJ2-4	TGTGCCAGCAGCTCTAGGGTGGGACTAGCGGGGCCCGGGACCAAAAACATTCAGTACTTC	CASSSRVGLAGPGTKNIQYF
.	TRBV18	few	TRBJ1-5	TGTGCCAGCTCACCCGGGACCCAAAATCAGCCCCAGCATTTT	CASSPGTQNQPQHF
.	TRBV3-1	.	TRBJ1-1	TGTGCCAGCAGCCAGCCGGGGTTGAACACTGAAGCTTTCTTT	CASSQPGLNTEAFF
TRBD2	TRBV20-1	.	TRBJ2-3	TGCAGTGCTCTGTGGGGGGGATTCACAGATACGCAGTATTTT	CSALWGGFTDTQYF
.	TRBV3-1	few	TRBJ2-5	TGTGCCAGCAGCTACGGACAGTACAGTGAGACCCAGTACTTC	CASSYGQYSETQYF
TRBD1	TRBV4-2	.	TRBJ1-5	TGTGCCAGCAGCCACCCGACAGGGCATCAGCCCCAGCATTTT	CASSHPTGHQPQHF
.	TRBV20-1	many	TRBJ1-5	TGCAGTGCTAGCGAGGCCCTCAATCAGCCCCAGCATTTT	CSASEALNQPQHF
.	TRBV7-2	many	TRBJ2-2	TGTGCCAGCAGCTTAGTAGTCCTGGATCCCGGGGAGCTGTTTTTT	CASSLVVLDPGELFF
.	TRBV6-2/TRBV6-3	many	TRBJ2-1	TGTGCCAGCAGTTATCCGGTAAAACCCTACAATGAGCAGTTCTTC	CASSYPVKPYNEQFF
.	TRBV6-7	many	TRBJ2-3	TGTGCCAGCAGTCCCGGGCCCTACCCGTCCCACACAGATACGCAGTATTTT	CASSPGPYPSHTDTQYF
.	TRBV9	few	TRBJ2-2	TGTGCCAGCAGCGCCACCGGGACCCCTGCAGGGGAGCTGTTTTTT	CASSATGTPAGELFF
.	TRBV29-1	.	TRBJ2-3	TGCAGCGTTGAAGCAGAGGGAGATACGCAGTATTTT	CSVEAEGDTQYF
.	TRBV4-3	many	TRBJ2-5	TGCGCCAGCAGCCAAGGGACTAGAGGGGGGCTAGAGACCCAGTACTTC	CASSQGTRGGLETQYF
.	TRBV2	.	TRBJ2-1	TGTGCCAGCAGTGAACTAGGGAATGAGCAGTTCTTC	CASSELGNEQFF
.	TRBV6-1	many	TRBJ2-1	TGTGCCAGCAGTCATTTAACAGGAGGACCCTACAATGAGCAGTTCTTC	CASSHLTGGPYNEQFF
.	TRBV12-3/TRBV12-4	few	TRBJ1-2	TGTGCCAGCAGTGTCGGCGGGGGGGGGCCCTACTATGGCTACACCTTC	CASSVGGGGPYYGYTF
.	TRBV14	few	TRBJ1-1	TGTGCCAGCAGCCAAGCCGGGTGGACTGAAGCTTTCTTT	CASSQAGWTEAFF
.	TRBV3-1	few	TRBJ1-3	TGTGCCAGCAGCCCACCTCGGCAGGCAGCTGGAAACACCATATATTTT	CASSPPRQAAGNTIYF
TRBD2	TRBV28	.	TRBJ2-1	TGTGCCAGCTGCTACGGGGGGGGCTCTTACAATGAGCAGTTCTTC	CASCYGGGSYNEQFF
.	TRBV5-1	.	TRBJ1-1	TGCGCCAGCAGCTTGGTGGCAGGTGATATGAACACTGAAGCTTTCTTT	CASSLVAGDMNTEAFF
TRBD1	TRBV4-2	.	TRBJ2-1	TGTGCCAGCAGCCAAGAAGGACAGGGGGCCGGGTCCTACAATGAGCAGTTCTTC	CASSQEGQGAGSYNEQFF
.	TRBV4-3	few	TRBJ2-3	TGCGCCAGCAGCCGTAGTTTTCCTGGCACAGATACGCAGTATTTT	CASSRSFPGTDTQYF
.	TRBV28	.	TRBJ1-1	TGTGCCAGCAGTCCCACAGAAAATCTGAACACTGAAGCTTTCTTT	CASSPTENLNTEAFF
.	TRBV10-3	few	TRBJ1-5	TGTGCCATCAATCGGGACAAGGATCAGCCCCAGCATTTT	CAINRDKDQPQHF
.	TRBV7-9	many	TRBJ1-1	TGTGCCAGCAGCTCCAGAGCAGGGAACGCTGAAGCTTTCTTT	CASSSRAGNAEAFF
TRBD2	TRBV10-2	.	TRBJ2-1	TGCGCCAGCAGCCCTAGCGGACCTTCTCGCAATGAGCAGTTCTTC	CASSPSGPSRNEQFF
.	TRBV20-1	.	TRBJ2-1	TGCAGTGCTAGAGATTTCTTGGGACCGCCGTACAATGAGCAGTTCTTC	CSARDFLGPPYNEQFF
.	TRBV14	.	TRBJ2-7	TGTGCCAGCAGCCATTTAACAGAGTCCTACGAGCAGTACTTC	CASSHLTESYEQYF
TRBD2	TRBV7-9	.	TRBJ2-2	TGTGCCAGCAGCTATACCGGGACTATAAACTCCGGGGAGCTGTTTTTT	CASSYTGTINSGELFF
.	TRBV9	.	TRBJ1-2	TGTGCCAGCAGCGTAGACGAAAGGATGGGCTATGGCTACACCTTC	CASSVDERMGYGYTF
.	TRBV5-1	few	TRBJ2-5	TGCGCCTGCGGACCCGGGTTGCTCCAAGAGACCCAGTACTTC	CACGPGLLQETQYF
.	TRBV24-1	many	TRBJ2-1	TGTGCCACCAGTGACCCTGGACATCCCAATGAGCAGTTCTTC	CATSDPGHPNEQFF
TRBD1	TRBV27	.	TRBJ2-2	TGTGCCAGCAGTTTGGTTTCTGGACAGGGAGGCGGGGAGCTGTTTTTT	CASSLVSGQGGGELFF
TRBD1	TRBV4-3	.	TRBJ2-1	TGCGCCAGCAGCCAAGCCCCCGACAGGGGGGCCTACAATGAGCAGTTCTTC	CASSQAPDRGAYNEQFF
.	TRBV12-3/TRBV12-4	many	TRBJ1-1	TGTGCCAGCAGTTCGGACGGGGGAGTGGGCACTGAAGCTTTCTTT	CASSSDGGVGTEAFF
.	TRBV14	many	TRBJ2-1	TGTGCCAGCAGCCAACTGACCCATAGTGAGCAGTTCTTC	CASSQLTHSEQFF
TRBD1	TRBV20-1	many	TRBJ1-1	TGCAGTGCTAGAGATTACGCCCCGGACAGGGAAGCTTTCTTT	CSARDYAPDREAFF
TRBD1	TRBV5-1	few	TRBJ1-2	TGCGCCAGCAGCTTGGAGGGACAGGGGTATTTCTATGGCTACACCTTC	CASSLEGQGYFYGYTF
TRBD1	TRBV28	.	TRBJ1-2	TGTGCCAGCAGGCGACAGGGGGATAACTATGGCTACACCTTC	CASRRQGDNYGYTF
TRBD2	TRBV12-3/TRBV12-4	many	TRBJ2-1	TGTGCCAGCAGTCCCAGTGAGGTAGCGGGGGAGGGTTACAATGAGCAGTTCTTC	CASSPSEVAGEGYNEQFF
.	TRBV3-1	few	TRBJ2-3	TGTGCCAGCAGCCAAGGGTTGGGGGATACGCAGTATTTT	CASSQGLGDTQYF
.	TRBV6-5	few	TRBJ1-1	TGTGCCAGCAGTTCGTTCAAGAACACTGAAGCTTTCTTT	CASSSFKNTEAFF
.	TRBV9	.	TRBJ1-6	TGTGCCAGCAGCGTAGATGGTGTCGGGGACTCACCCCTCCACTTT	CASSVDGVGDSPLHF
.	TRBV7-9	.	TRBJ2-5	TGTGCCAGCAGCTTAGCGGGGGATAAAGAGACCCAGTACTTC	CASSLAGDKETQYF
TRBD2	TRBV20-1	many	TRBJ2-1	TGCAGTGCTAAAATCCCTCTAGCGGGGGCCTACAATGAGCAGTTCTTC	CSAKIPLAGAYNEQFF
.	TRBV12-3/TRBV12-4	many	TRBJ1-4	TGTGCCAGCAGTTTGGCGGGGGTAGCGGAAAAACTGTTTTTT	CASSLAGVAEKLFF
.	TRBV10-3	.	TRBJ2-3	TGTGCCATCAAGTCCGTCCGGGCTGACGGGTCTACAGATACGCAGTATTTT	CAIKSVRADGSTDTQYF
.	TRBV18	few	TRBJ2-1	TGTGCCAGCTCACCACCGATAGGGCGGAATGAGCAGTTCTTC	CASSPPIGRNEQFF
.	TRBV6-6	few	TRBJ2-2	TGTGCCAGTTTGCGGGCCGGCACCGGGGAGCTGTTTTTT	CASLRAGTGELFF
.	TRBV4-3	few	TRBJ1-1	TGCGCCAGCAGCCAAGATGGGCAGTTTAACACTGAAGCTTTCTTT	CASSQDGQFNTEAFF
TRBD2	TRBV20-1	.	TRBJ2-1	TGCAGTGCTAGAGGCGGGAGTCTCGATGAGCAGTTCTTC	CSARGGSLDEQFF
.	TRBV20-1	many	TRBJ1-1	TGCAGTGGCGAGGGAGGCACTGAAGCTTTCTTT	CSGEGGTEAFF
.	TRBV7-9	few	TRBJ2-7	TGTGCCAGCAGTCGGGACAATCGATACGAGCAGTACTTC	CASSRDNRYEQYF
.	TRBV6-5	.	TRBJ1-2	TGTGCCAGCAGTTACGGGGGTAACTATGGCTACACCTTC	CASSYGGNYGYTF